The entry below describes one T cell receptor (beta chain). What it recognizes is unknown. The data stem from a study of cytomegalovirus exposure and HLA in healthy donors. Across the whole study: The Caucasian-associated ancestry cluster held 80% to 90% of over 350 genotyped donors. Study outcomes and limitations: Among TCR beta chains, those listed as cytomegalovirus-associated numbered over 150. Relative to equally common others, HLA-associated TCR beta chains showed greater clonal expansion in a later analysis.

Vbeta (60) and Jbeta (13) primers were used in the PCR. Method: immunoSEQ multiplex PCR; TCRdb's copy keeps in-frame clones and lacks some. The sample spans fewer than 200,000 clones; the ten largest clones claim roughly 1.3%. Germline V lookup: CDR1 ENHRY, CDR2 SYGVKD. V lost 3 bases to trimming and J lost 2 bases, with 21 bases between them. The CDR3 covers 18 residues. Healthy bone marrow donors made up the cohort. The chain joins TRBV10-3 to TRBJ2-3; D remains ambiguous. The receptor was derived from a woman in her sixties or seventies in good health and CMV-seronegative. Sequenced material: PBMCs. The CDR3 here is CAISEEVEPFRSTDTQYF. In DNA, the CDR3 is TGTGCCATCAGTGAAGAGGTTGAACCCTTCAGATCCACAGATACGCAGTATTTT.